The 21 T cell receptor beta chains reported below all come from one sample, sequenced in a study of a mutant IDH1 vaccine in newly diagnosed glioma. This table comes from immunoSEQ multiplex PCR, and its TCRdb copy is limited to in-frame clones, with some not included. Here the sample spans tens of thousands of clones, around 90% being singletons. What these receptors recognize is not known. Time point specified: week 47, end of study. Vaccination used 300 ug of mutant IDH1 20-mer peptide per dose, with topical imiquimod. The specimen was PBMCs, collected from a glioma patient whose treatment included an IDH1 peptide vaccine. The receptor set was obtained from a woman aged 40-49 years with glioma.

CDR3: CASSPRTGTDTQYF. CDR3 nucleotides: TGTGCCAGCAGTCCACGGACAGGCACAGATACGCAGTATTTT. The chain links TRBV2 to TRBJ2-3, with a weak D call TRBD1 (6 bases). In germline, CDR1 is SNHLY, CDR2 FYNNEI. The CDR3 is 14 amino acids. V was pared by 5 bases and J by 1 base, with 10 bases between.

The chain recombines TRBV6-1 with TRBJ2-5, with 7 bases lining up with TRBD1. The CDR3 has 15 residues. The germline gives CDR1 MNHNS, CDR2 SASEGT. Trimming at V came to 3 bases and at J to 4 bases, leaving 8 bases not matched to a gene. In DNA form, the CDR3 reads TGTGCCAGCAGTGAGCCCACAGGGGTCGGAGAGACCCAGTACTTC. Residues: CASSEPTGVGETQYF.

The rearrangement joins TRBV19 to TRBJ1-1; possible D gene TRBD1, 5 bases. The V end lost 5 bases, the J end lost 5 bases, and 18 bases lay between the germline ends. Germline V gene sequence: CDR1 LNHDA, CDR2 SQIVND (reference sequence). The CDR3 consists of 15 residues. The CDR3 DNA sequence: TGTGCCAGTAGTTACTCTCACGGGGGGGGAACTGAAGCTTTCTTT. It specifies CASSYSHGGGTEAFF. Variable domain in full (rest from reference TRBV19 and TRBJ1-1): DGGITQSPKYLFRKEGQNVTLSCEQNLNHDAMYWYRQDPGQGLRLIYYSQIVNDFQKGDIAEGYSVSREKKESFPLTVTSAQKNPTAFYLCASSYSHGGGTEAFFGQGTRLTVV.

The chain couples TRBV6-4 to TRBJ2-2; the D is unclear. Looked up from germline, CDR1 is MRHNA and CDR2 is SNTAGT. The CDR3 contains 14 residues. V was clipped by 4 bases and J by 1 base, with 7 bases between them. CDR3 DNA sequence: TGTGCCAGCAGTGTCTCCGGGAACACCGGGGAGCTGTTTTTT. Encoded protein: CASSVSGNTGELFF.

V usage is TRBV6-5 and J usage is TRBJ2-3; 9 positions agree with TRBD2. With 4 bases clipped from V and 0 bases from J, the junction kept 5 bases outside the gene matches. Germline loops: CDR1 MNHEY, CDR2 SVGAGI. The CDR3 runs to 16 residues. As DNA, the CDR3 is TGTGCCAGCAGTTCCATACTAGCGGGCAGCACAGATACGCAGTATTTT. It specifies CASSSILAGSTDTQYF.

The chain employs TRBV5-1 and TRBJ2-7, with a possible D match to TRBD1 (6 bases). Germline V gives CDR1 SGHRS, CDR2 YFSETQ. The CDR3 runs to 14 residues. V lost 2 bases and J lost 0, with 9 bases in between. CDR3 residues: CASSFGQSSYEQYF. As DNA, the CDR3 is TGCGCCAGCAGCTTTGGACAGAGCTCCTACGAGCAGTACTTC.

This clone appeared a few times. The V gene is TRBV10-2, the J gene TRBJ2-1; D might be TRBD2 (6 bases). Germline V gives CDR1 WSHSY, CDR2 SAAADI. The V gene lost 6 bases and the J gene lost 9 bases, with 21 bases spanning the gap. The CDR3 spans 15 residues. The CDR3 DNA follows: TGCGCCAGCAGCCGACCGCAGGGTGGTAGCGGTGAGCAGTTCTTC. The encoded protein is CASSRPQGGSGEQFF.

The J gene is TRBJ1-2, the V gene TRBV29-1, with D possibly matching TRBD1 (5 bases). Germline V gene sequence: CDR1 SQVTM, CDR2 ANQGSEA. V was pared by 5 bases and J by 8 bases, with 12 bases between. The CDR3 extends over 11 amino acids. CDR3 DNA sequence: TGCAGCGTTCGCAGGGAGGGAGGCTACACCTTC. It encodes CSVRREGGYTF.

The genes are TRBV28 and TRBJ2-2, with a tentative D call TRBD2 (5 bases). Trimming removed 4 bases at V and 6 bases at J, with 15 bases between. The germline V gene has CDR1 MDHEN and CDR2 SYDVKM. There are 15 residues in the CDR3. The CDR3 spells CASSSPAGVPGELFF. For the CDR3, the DNA is TGTGCCAGCAGTTCCCCCGCCGGGGTGCCCGGGGAGCTGTTTTTT.

The V and J genes are TRBV6-1 and TRBJ1-1; TRBD1 aligns across 8 bases. The germline CDR1 and CDR2 sequences are MNHNS and SASEGT. This CDR3 has 11 residues. The ends lost 10 bases at V and 7 bases at J; junction bases unmatched: 5. The CDR3 protein is CAIIQGVEAFF. The CDR3 DNA is TGTGCCATCATACAGGGGGTTGAAGCTTTCTTT.

The chain employs TRBV29-1 and TRBJ2-7; 13 bases are a match to TRBD2. J was trimmed by 0 bases and V by 6 bases; bases with no gene match: 11. CDR1 SQVTM and CDR2 ANQGSEA come from the germline V gene. The CDR3 is made up of 17 amino acids. CDR3 region: CSVAGTSGTLSSYEQYF. CDR3 bases: TGCAGCGTGGCCGGGACTAGCGGGACCCTAAGCTCCTACGAGCAGTACTTC.

V usage is TRBV10-2 and J usage is TRBJ1-4; 9 positions match TRBD1. V trimming: 10 bases; J trimming: 3 bases; junction bases outside the gene matches: 15. The germline CDR1 and CDR2 sequences are WSHSY and SAAADI. The CDR3 has 17 amino acids. The CDR3 coding sequence is TGCGCCACATTGGACAGGGGAAAGGGTCGGGCTAATGAAAAACTGTTTTTT. Residues: CATLDRGKGRANEKLFF.

The chain employs TRBV25-1 and TRBJ2-1; TRBD1 matches at 10 bases. This CDR3 comprises 16 residues. V trimming: 1 base; J trimming: 7 bases; junction bases outside the gene matches: 7. Germline V CDR1 and CDR2: MGHDK, SYGVNS. CDR3 amino acids: CASSESETGGFNEQFF. The DNA for the CDR3 is TGTGCCAGCAGTGAATCGGAGACAGGGGGCTTTAATGAGCAGTTCTTC.

The chain has TRBV7-9 and TRBJ1-4; D is perhaps TRBD1 (5 bases). CDR1 is SEHNR and CDR2 is FQNEAQ in the germline V gene (reference sequence). V shed 0 bases and J shed 5 bases, with 7 bases lying between them. There are 14 residues in the CDR3. CDR3 amino acids: CASSLARENEKLFF. Written as DNA, the CDR3 is TGTGCCAGCAGCTTAGCCAGGGAGAATGAAAAACTGTTTTTT.

This clone was detected a few times. The chain joins TRBV7-2 to TRBJ2-2; 9 nucleotides agree with TRBD2. The CDR3 is 15 residues long. The germline V gene encodes CDR1 SGHTA and CDR2 FQGNSA. Trimming took 7 bases from V and 3 from J; bases not matched to a gene: 6. For the CDR3, the DNA is TGTGCCAGCACTCCACTAGCGGGTCACACCGGGGAGCTGTTTTTT. Translation: CASTPLAGHTGELFF.

This sequence joins TRBV18 and TRBJ1-5, with a weak D call TRBD1 (5 bases). The V and J ends lost 2 bases and 5 bases respectively, with 10 bases between them. Germline CDR1 is KGHSH and CDR2 is LQKENI. CDR3 length: 14 amino acids. The CDR3: CASSPIRGDQPQHF. CDR3 nucleotides: TGTGCCAGCTCACCAATAAGGGGAGATCAGCCCCAGCATTTT.

V usage is TRBV7-2 and J usage is TRBJ2-3; 11 bases fit TRBD2. The CDR3 contains 16 residues. The germline CDR1 and CDR2 sequences are SGHTA and FQGNSA. Trimming removed 6 bases from V and 6 bases from J; junction bases left unmatched: 11. The CDR3 nucleotides read TGTGCCAGCAGGGTTATAGCGGGGGGGGTCTCGGATACGCAGTATTTT. Residues: CASRVIAGGVSDTQYF.

A word on this clone: A read error may produce the germline difference seen at one junction end. This sequence joins TRBV7-8 and TRBJ2-7; TRBD2 matches 14 bases. The CDR3 has 16 amino acids. The V gene's germline CDR1 is SGHVS and CDR2 FQNEAQ. The CDR3 loop is CASRLGLAGGLYEQYF. CDR3 DNA: TGTGCCAGCAGATTAGGACTAGCGGGAGGACTCTACGAGCAGTACTTC.

The rearrangement uses TRBV5-1 and TRBJ2-5, with 11 bases matching TRBD2. CDR3 size: 14 residues. From germline, CDR1 is SGHRS and CDR2 YFSETQ. V shed 3 bases, J shed 5 bases, and the junction held 3 bases outside the gene matches. The CDR3 DNA is TGCGCCAGCAGCTCCTGGACTAGCGGGGAGACCCAGTACTTC. It specifies CASSSWTSGETQYF.

This sequence joins TRBV2 and TRBJ1-1; TRBD1 matches at 8 bases. This CDR3 region has 14 residues. Looked up from germline, CDR1 is SNHLY and CDR2 is FYNNEI. V lost 6 bases to trimming and J lost 4 bases; unmatched junction nucleotides: 7. The CDR3 region is CASRLDRGGTEAFF. The CDR3 DNA is TGTGCCAGCAGACTCGACAGGGGTGGCACTGAAGCTTTCTTT.

V gene TRBV6-5 combines with J gene TRBJ1-2; D gene unclear. Germline CDR1 reads MNHEY; CDR2 reads SVGAGI. Deletions cut 2 bases from V and 1 base from J, with 5 bases between. CDR3 length: 13 amino acids. The CDR3 sequence: CASSYGVNYGYTF. Written as DNA, the CDR3 is TGTGCCAGCAGTTACGGGGTTAACTATGGCTACACCTTC.